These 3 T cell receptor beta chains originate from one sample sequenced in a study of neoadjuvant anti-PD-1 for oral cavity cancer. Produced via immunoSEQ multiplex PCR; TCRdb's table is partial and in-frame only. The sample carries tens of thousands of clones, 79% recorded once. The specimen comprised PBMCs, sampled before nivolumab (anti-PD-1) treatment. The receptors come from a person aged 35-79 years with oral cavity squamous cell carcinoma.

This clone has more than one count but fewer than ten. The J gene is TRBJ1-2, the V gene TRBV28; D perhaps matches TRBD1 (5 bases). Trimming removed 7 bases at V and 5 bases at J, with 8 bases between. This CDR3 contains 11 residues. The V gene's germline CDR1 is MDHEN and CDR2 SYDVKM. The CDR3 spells CASIQGYGYTF. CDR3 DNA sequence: TGTGCCAGCATTCAGGGATATGGCTACACCTTC.

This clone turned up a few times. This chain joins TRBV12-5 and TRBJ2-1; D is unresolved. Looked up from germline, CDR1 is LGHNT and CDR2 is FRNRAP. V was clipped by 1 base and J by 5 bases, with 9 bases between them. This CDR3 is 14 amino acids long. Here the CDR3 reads CASGLGIGDNEQFF. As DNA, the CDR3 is TGTGCTAGTGGTTTGGGAATTGGAGACAATGAGCAGTTCTTC.

The CDR3 spells CSVEGGSGGYNEQFF. In DNA, the CDR3 is TGCAGCGTTGAAGGGGGTAGCGGGGGTTACAATGAGCAGTTCTTC. The J gene is TRBJ2-1, the V gene TRBV29-1, with TRBD2 identical over 9 bases. Germline assignment: CDR1 SQVTM and CDR2 ANQGSEA. The V segment lost 1 base and the J segment 4 bases; nucleotides outside the gene matches: 5. This CDR3 spans 15 amino acids.